These T cell receptor beta chains were read from a single sample in a study of CD8+CD57+ T cells in acquired aplastic anemia. TCRdb called the reads again in MiXCR, with one record for every CDR3 protein. The repertoire has around 200,000 distinct CDR3 sequences, roughly 57% of them found once; the top ten carry over 25%. Specimen: sorted CD4+, CD8+, or CD8+CD57+ T cells (not recorded which) from PBMCs. Receptor source: a human donor in good health. The CDR3 runs from the conserved cysteine through the conserved F or W. The D gene is left open where the match is weak. Some rows have no size entry. The others give once, few or many, or a class for an expanded clone.

D gene | J gene | V gene | clone size | CDR3 protein | CDR3 DNA
- | TRBJ1-1 | TRBV25-1 | - | CASSEGAGMNTEAFF | TGTGCCAGCAGTGAAGGGGCAGGCATGAACACTGAAGCTTTCTTT
TRBD1 | TRBJ1-1 | TRBV9 | - | CASSVGQGAMEAFF | TGTGCCAGCAGCGTAGGGCAGGGGGCTATGGAAGCTTTCTTT
TRBD2 | TRBJ2-2 | TRBV7-6 | - | CASSSKPTSGSWSGELFF | TGTGCCAGCAGTTCGAAACCTACTAGCGGGAGTTGGTCCGGGGAGCTGTTTTTT
- | TRBJ2-1 | TRBV24-1 | many | CATSDPLEQFF | TGTGCCACCAGTGACCCCCTTGAGCAGTTCTTC
TRBD2 | TRBJ2-1 | TRBV12-5 | - | CARRLAGVDEQFF | TGTGCCAGAAGACTAGCGGGAGTAGATGAGCAGTTCTTT
- | TRBJ1-5 | TRBV7-6 | - | CASSPGGYEHF | TGTGCCAGCAGCCCCGGGGGCTACGAGCATTTT
- | TRBJ2-1 | TRBV5-1 | many | CASSEHGSMNEQFF | TGCGCCAGCAGCGAACACGGGAGCATGAATGAGCAGTTCTTC
- | TRBJ1-1 | TRBV19 | - | CASSIDLYEGNTEAFF | TGTGCCAGTAGTATAGATCTATATGAGGGGAACACTGAAGCTTTCTTT
- | TRBJ1-6 | TRBV6-5 | many | CASSYDRQVVDSPLHF | TGTGCCAGCAGTTATGACCGGCAGGTTGTTGATTCACCCCTCCACTTT
TRBD1 | TRBJ1-3 | TRBV10-3 | - | CAIEASGGGSGNTIYF | TGTGCCATCGAAGCGTCAGGGGGCGGCTCTGGAAACACCATATATTTT
TRBD1 | TRBJ1-2 | TRBV7-3 | few | CASSIGGQGFTF | TGTGCCAGCAGCATAGGAGGACAGGGGTTCACCTTC
TRBD1 | TRBJ2-7 | TRBV2 | - | CASSNGQGKSYEQYF | TGTGCCAGCAGTAACGGACAGGGAAAATCCTACGAGCAGTACTTC
- | TRBJ2-7 | TRBV7-8 | - | CASSPGRLSYEQYF | TGTGCCAGCAGCCCAGGGAGGCTCTCCTACGAGCAGTACTTC
- | TRBJ2-2 | TRBV4-1 | many | CASSQDPAGELFF | TGCGCCAGCAGCCAAGATCCTGCCGGGGAGCTGTTTTTT
TRBD2 | TRBJ2-1 | TRBV11-1 | - | CASSLSGTSGRSMFF | TGTGCCAGCAGCTTGAGCGGGACTAGCGGGAGAAGTATGTTCTTC
- | TRBJ2-5 | TRBV12-3/TRBV12-4 | - | CDSSTRLVTDTQYF | TGTGACAGCAGTACAAGGTTGGTGACAGATACCCAGTACTTC
- | TRBJ2-3 | TRBV14 | - | CASSQEAGGTDTQYF | TGTGCCAGCAGCCAAGAGGCCGGGGGCACAGATACGCAGTATTTT
TRBD2 | TRBJ2-1 | TRBV10-3 | - | CAIRGTSGDNEQFF | TGTGCCATCAGAGGGACTAGCGGGGACAATGAGCAGTTCTTC
- | TRBJ1-5 | TRBV7-9 | once | CASSLRQHNQPQHF | TGTGCCAGCAGCTTGCGACAGCACAATCAGCCCCAGCATTTT
TRBD1 | TRBJ1-2 | TRBV2 | many | CASSVGQGDYGYTF | TGTGCCAGCAGTGTGGGACAGGGCGACTATGGCTACACCTTC
TRBD1 | TRBJ1-6 | TRBV2 | - | CASSVDRAVSPLHF | TGTGCCAGCAGTGTTGACAGGGCGGTGTCACCCCTCCACTTT
TRBD1 | TRBJ2-7 | TRBV12-3/TRBV12-4 | - | CASSALDRGNEQYF | TGTGCCAGCAGTGCCCTGGACAGGGGCAACGAGCAGTACTTC
TRBD1 | TRBJ1-6 | TRBV6-4 | - | CAISEDRARGNSPLHF | TGTGCCATCAGTGAGGACAGGGCGAGGGGAAATTCACCCCTCCACTTT
- | TRBJ2-4 | TRBV7-8 | many | CASSLVRVAEKAKNIQYF | TGTGCCAGCAGCTTAGTTCGGGTGGCAGAGAAAGCCAAAAACATTCAGTACTTC
- | TRBJ2-1 | TRBV20-1 | - | CSARVVRTDNEQFF | TGCAGTGCTAGGGTCGTCCGGACAGATAATGAGCAGTTCTTC
- | TRBJ2-3 | TRBV7-9 | - | CASTPGTDTQYF | TGTGCCAGCACCCCGGGCACAGATACGCAGTATTTT
TRBD2 | TRBJ2-3 | TRBV9 | - | CASSGEGTRVTDTQYF | TGTGCCAGCAGCGGGGAAGGGACTAGGGTCACAGATACGCAGTATTTT
- | TRBJ2-1 | TRBV24-1 | - | CATSGLDGSSYNEQFF | TGTGCCACCAGTGGTTTGGACGGGAGCTCATACAATGAGCAGTTCTTC
TRBD1 | TRBJ1-5 | TRBV7-8 | - | CASSLGQGEPQHF | TGTGCCAGCAGCTTAGGGCAGGGGGAGCCCCAGCATTTT
TRBD2 | TRBJ2-7 | TRBV5-1 | - | CASSLGPAGVNEQYF | TGCGCCAGCAGCTTGGGCCCAGCGGGAGTAAACGAGCAGTACTTC
- | TRBJ1-5 | TRBV24-1 | - | CATSGGDGSDGQHF | TGTGCCACCAGTGGGGGTGATGGGAGTGACGGCCAGCATTTT
TRBD2 | TRBJ2-3 | TRBV7-8 | - | CASSGRTSRDTQYF | TGTGCCAGCAGCGGGAGGACTAGTCGAGATACGCAGTATTTT
TRBD1 | TRBJ1-1 | TRBV4-1 | many | CASSQDPPLQGATEAFF | TGCGCCAGCAGCCAAGATCCCCCCCTACAGGGGGCCACTGAAGCTTTCTTT
- | TRBJ1-2 | TRBV7-2 | - | CASSLGQGWLYGYTF | TGTGCCAGCAGCTTAGGGCAGGGCTGGCTCTATGGCTACACCTTC
- | TRBJ2-3 | TRBV29-1 | - | CSVIPRGVSTDTQYF | TGCAGCGTCATACCAAGGGGGGTGAGCACAGATACGCAGTATTTT
- | TRBJ1-1 | TRBV20-1 | - | CSAPGEPNEAFF | TGCAGTGCTCCAGGCGAGCCCAATGAAGCTTTCTTT
TRBD1 | TRBJ2-7 | TRBV9 | once | CASSQRQGYEQYF | TGCGCCAGCAGCCAACGACAGGGCTACGAGCAGTACTTC
TRBD1 | TRBJ1-1 | TRBV25-1 | - | CASRANRGRRNTEAFF | TGTGCCAGCAGGGCGAACAGGGGACGGAGGAACACTGAAGCTTTCTTT
- | TRBJ2-5 | TRBV7-3 | - | CASSFNRGETQYF | TGTGCCAGCAGTTTCAATCGTGGGGAGACCCAGTACTTC
- | TRBJ2-3 | TRBV10-3 | - | CAISASAGAADAQYF | TGTGCCATCAGTGCGTCTGCGGGGGCGGCAGATGCGCAGTATTTT
TRBD1 | TRBJ2-2 | TRBV2 | - | CASSEATGGHGELFF | TGTGCCAGCAGTGAAGCGACAGGGGGCCACGGGGAGCTGTTTTTT
- | TRBJ2-3 | TRBV24-1 | - | CATSETDYTDTQYF | TGTGCCACCAGTGAAACCGACTACACAGATACGCAGTATTTT
TRBD1 | TRBJ1-2 | TRBV7-6 | - | CASSLEHRDRAYGYTF | TGTGCCAGCAGCTTAGAACACCGGGACAGGGCCTATGGCTACACCTTC
- | TRBJ2-7 | TRBV7-9 | few | CASSPRIEQYF | TGTGCCAGCAGCCCGCGGATCGAGCAGTACTTC